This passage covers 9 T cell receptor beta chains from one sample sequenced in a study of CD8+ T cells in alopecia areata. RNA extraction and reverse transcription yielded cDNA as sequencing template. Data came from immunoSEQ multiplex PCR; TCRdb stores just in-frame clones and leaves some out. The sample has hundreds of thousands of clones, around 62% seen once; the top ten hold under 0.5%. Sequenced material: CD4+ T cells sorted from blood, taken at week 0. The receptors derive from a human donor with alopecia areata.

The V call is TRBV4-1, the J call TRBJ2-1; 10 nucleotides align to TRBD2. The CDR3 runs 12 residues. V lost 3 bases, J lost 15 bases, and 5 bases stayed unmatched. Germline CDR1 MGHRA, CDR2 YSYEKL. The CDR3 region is CASSHIAGGPFF. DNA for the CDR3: TGCGCCAGCAGCCACATAGCGGGGGGCCCGTTCTTC.

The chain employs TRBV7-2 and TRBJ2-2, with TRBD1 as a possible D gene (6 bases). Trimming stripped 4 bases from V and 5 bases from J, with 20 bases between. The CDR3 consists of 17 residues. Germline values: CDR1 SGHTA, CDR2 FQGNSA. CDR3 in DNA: TGTGCCAGCAGCTCTACATACAGGGTTAGGAAGACCGGGGAGCTGTTTTTT. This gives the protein CASSSTYRVRKTGELFF.

Written as DNA, the CDR3 is TGTGCCAGCAGCCCCGGCCCTCACGATACGCAGTATTTT. Its protein is CASSPGPHDTQYF. The chain has TRBV9 and TRBJ2-3, with no clear D. Germline assignment: CDR1 SGDLS and CDR2 YYNGEE. V shed 4 bases and J shed 6 bases, with 12 bases lying between them. CDR3 length: 13 residues. The whole variable domain, remainder taken from reference TRBV9 and TRBJ2-3, is DSGVTQTPKHLITATGQRVTLRCSPRSGDLSVYWYQQSLDQGLQFLIQYYNGEERAKGNILERFSAQQFPDLHSELNLSSLELGDSALYFCASSPGPHDTQYFGPGTRLTVL.

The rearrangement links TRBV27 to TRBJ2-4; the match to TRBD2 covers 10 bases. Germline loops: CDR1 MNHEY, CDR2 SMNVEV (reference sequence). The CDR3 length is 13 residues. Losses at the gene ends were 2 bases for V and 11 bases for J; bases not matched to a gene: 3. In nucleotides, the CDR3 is TGTGCCAGCAGTTTAATAGCGGGGGGTTTTCAGTACTTC. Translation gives CASSLIAGGFQYF.

CDR3 bases: TGTGCCTGGAGTGTACAGGGGGCAAACATTCAGTACTTC. Translating it yields CAWSVQGANIQYF. V gene TRBV30 combines with J gene TRBJ2-4; TRBD1 aligns across 9 bases. The CDR3 has 13 residues. V lost 0 bases, J lost 6 bases, and 0 bases stayed unmatched. Germline CDR1 and CDR2: GTSNPN and SVGIG (reference sequence).

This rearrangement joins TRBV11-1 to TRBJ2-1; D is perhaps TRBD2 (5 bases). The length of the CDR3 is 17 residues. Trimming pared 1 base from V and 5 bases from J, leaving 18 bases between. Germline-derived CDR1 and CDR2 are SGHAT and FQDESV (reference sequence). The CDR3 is CASSLEIATLQNNEQFF. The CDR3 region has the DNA TGTGCCAGCAGCTTAGAAATAGCGACACTCCAAAACAATGAGCAGTTCTTC.

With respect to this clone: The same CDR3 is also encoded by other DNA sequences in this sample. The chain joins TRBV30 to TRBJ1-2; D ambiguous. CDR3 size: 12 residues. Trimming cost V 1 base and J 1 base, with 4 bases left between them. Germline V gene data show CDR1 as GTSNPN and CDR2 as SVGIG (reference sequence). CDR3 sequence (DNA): TGTGCCTGGAGTGGGGGTAACTATGGCTACACCTTC. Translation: CAWSGGNYGYTF. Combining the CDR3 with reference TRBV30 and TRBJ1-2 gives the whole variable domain SQTIHQWPATLVQPVGSPLSLECTVEGTSNPNLYWYRQAAGRGLQLLFYSVGIGQISSEVPQNLSASRPQDRQFILSSKKLLLSDSGFYLCAWSGGNYGYTFGSGTRLTVV.

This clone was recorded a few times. The CDR3 DNA follows: TGTGCCAGCAGCTTAGACGGGGGAAACTACGAGCAGTACTTC. It is translated as CASSLDGGNYEQYF. This chain connects TRBV7-9 to TRBJ2-7; the D gene is possibly TRBD2 (6 bases). The CDR3 is made up of 14 amino acids. Germline CDR1 reads SEHNR; CDR2 reads FQNEAQ (reference sequence). Trimming cost V 1 base and J 3 bases, with 10 bases left between them.

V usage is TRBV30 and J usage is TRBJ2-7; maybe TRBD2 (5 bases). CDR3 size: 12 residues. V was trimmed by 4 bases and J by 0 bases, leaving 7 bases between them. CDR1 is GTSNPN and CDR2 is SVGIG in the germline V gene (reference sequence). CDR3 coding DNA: TGTGCCTGGACGACTAACTCCTACGAGCAGTACTTC. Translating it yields CAWTTNSYEQYF.